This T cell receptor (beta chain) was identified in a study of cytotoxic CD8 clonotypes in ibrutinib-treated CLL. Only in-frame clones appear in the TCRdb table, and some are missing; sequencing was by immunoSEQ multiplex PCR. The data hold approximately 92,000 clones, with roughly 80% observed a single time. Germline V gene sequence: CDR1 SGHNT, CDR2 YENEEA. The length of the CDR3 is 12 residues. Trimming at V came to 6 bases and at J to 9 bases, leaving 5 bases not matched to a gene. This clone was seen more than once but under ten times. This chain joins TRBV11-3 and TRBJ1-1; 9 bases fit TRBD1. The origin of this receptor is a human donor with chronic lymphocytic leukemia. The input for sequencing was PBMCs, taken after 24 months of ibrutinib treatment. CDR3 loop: CASSGGTGKAFF. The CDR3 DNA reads TGTGCCAGCAGTGGAGGGACAGGGAAAGCTTTCTTT.